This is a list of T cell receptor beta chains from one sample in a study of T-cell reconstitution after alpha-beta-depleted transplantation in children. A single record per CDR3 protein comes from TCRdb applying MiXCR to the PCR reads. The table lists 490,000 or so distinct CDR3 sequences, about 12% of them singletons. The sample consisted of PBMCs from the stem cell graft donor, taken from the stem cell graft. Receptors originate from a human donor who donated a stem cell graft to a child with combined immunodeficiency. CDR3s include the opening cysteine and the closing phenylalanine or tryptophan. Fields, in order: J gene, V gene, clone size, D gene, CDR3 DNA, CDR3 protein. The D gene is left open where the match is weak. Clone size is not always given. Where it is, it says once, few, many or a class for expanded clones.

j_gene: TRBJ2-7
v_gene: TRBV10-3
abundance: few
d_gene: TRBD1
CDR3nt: TGTGCCATCAGTGAGGTCGACAGGGGCACCACATACGAGCAGTACTTC
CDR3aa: CAISEVDRGTTYEQYF

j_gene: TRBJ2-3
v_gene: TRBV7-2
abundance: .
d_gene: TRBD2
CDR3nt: TGTGCCAGCAGCCACTCTAGCGGGGGGCCAGATACGCAGTATTTT
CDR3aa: CASSHSSGGPDTQYF

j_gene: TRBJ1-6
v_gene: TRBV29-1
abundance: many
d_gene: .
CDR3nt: TGCAGCGTTCGATACGCCGGGGAGGTGAATTCACCCCTCCACTTT
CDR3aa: CSVRYAGEVNSPLHF

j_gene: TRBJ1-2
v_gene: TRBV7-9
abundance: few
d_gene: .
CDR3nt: TGTGCCAGCAGCTTAGTAATAGGACGCCGTACCGACTATGGCTACACCTTC
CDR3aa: CASSLVIGRRTDYGYTF

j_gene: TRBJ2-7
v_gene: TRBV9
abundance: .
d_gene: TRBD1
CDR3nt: TGTGCCAGCAGCTATGGGGACAGCTTCAACTACGAGCAGTACTTC
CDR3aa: CASSYGDSFNYEQYF

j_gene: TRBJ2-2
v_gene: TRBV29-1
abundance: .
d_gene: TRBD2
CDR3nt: TGCAGCGCTCGGGGGGGGCGGAACACCGGGGAGCTGTTTTTT
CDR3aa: CSARGGRNTGELFF

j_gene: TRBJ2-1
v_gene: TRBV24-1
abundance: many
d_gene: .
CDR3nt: TGTGCCACCAGTGATTTGCACGGGGAGAGTAATGAGCAGTTCTTC
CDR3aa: CATSDLHGESNEQFF

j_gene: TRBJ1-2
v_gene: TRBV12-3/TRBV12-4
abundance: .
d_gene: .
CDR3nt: TGTGCCAGCAGTTTAACCACGAGCAGGGCCTATGGCTACACCTTC
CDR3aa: CASSLTTSRAYGYTF

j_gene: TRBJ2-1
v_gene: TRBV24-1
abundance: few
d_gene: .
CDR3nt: TGTGCCACCAGTGATTTATCCAGCTTCTCCTACAATGAGCAGTTCTTC
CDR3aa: CATSDLSSFSYNEQFF

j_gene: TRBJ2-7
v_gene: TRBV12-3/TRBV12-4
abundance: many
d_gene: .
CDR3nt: TGTGCCAGCAGCCATGGCGGGCCAACCTACGAGCAGTACTTC
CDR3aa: CASSHGGPTYEQYF

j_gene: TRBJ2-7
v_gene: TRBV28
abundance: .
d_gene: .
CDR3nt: TGTGCCAGCACTAGACGACGTACGGGTCTCACCTACGAGCAGTACTTC
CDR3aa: CASTRRRTGLTYEQYF

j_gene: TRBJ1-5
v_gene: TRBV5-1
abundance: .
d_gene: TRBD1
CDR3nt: TGCGCCAGCAGCCCATCTACAGGGGGCTTGAATCAGCCCCAGCATTTT
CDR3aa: CASSPSTGGLNQPQHF

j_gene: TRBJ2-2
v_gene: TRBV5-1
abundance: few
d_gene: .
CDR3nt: TGCGCCAGCAGCTTCCCGCAGGTTAACACCGGGGAGCTGTTTTTT
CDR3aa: CASSFPQVNTGELFF

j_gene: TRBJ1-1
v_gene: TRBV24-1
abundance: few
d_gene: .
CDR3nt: TGTGCCACCAGTGATTCCGGCAGGGAAGCTTTCTTT
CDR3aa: CATSDSGREAFF

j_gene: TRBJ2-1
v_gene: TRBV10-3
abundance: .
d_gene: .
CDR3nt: TGTGCCATCAGCCCAACGGAGCCAGGGAATGAGCAGTTCTTC
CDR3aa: CAISPTEPGNEQFF

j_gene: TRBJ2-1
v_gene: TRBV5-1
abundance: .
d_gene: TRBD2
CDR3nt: TGCGCCAGCAGCACGCCCCGACTAGCGGCTAATGAGCAGTTCTTC
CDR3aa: CASSTPRLAANEQFF

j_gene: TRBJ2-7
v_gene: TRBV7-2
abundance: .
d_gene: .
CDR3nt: TGTGCCAGCAGCTTAGCGGGGCGGGGTGCCTCCTACGAGCAGTACTTC
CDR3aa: CASSLAGRGASYEQYF

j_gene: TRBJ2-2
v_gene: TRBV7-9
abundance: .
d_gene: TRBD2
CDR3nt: TGTGCCAGCAGCAATAGCGGGGGCCAAAACACCGGGGAGCTGTTTTTT
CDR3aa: CASSNSGGQNTGELFF

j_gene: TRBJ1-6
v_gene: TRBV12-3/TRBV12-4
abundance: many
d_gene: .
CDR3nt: TGTGCCAGCAGTTTATCGGGGAGCTCCTATAATTCACCCCTCCACTTT
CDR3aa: CASSLSGSSYNSPLHF

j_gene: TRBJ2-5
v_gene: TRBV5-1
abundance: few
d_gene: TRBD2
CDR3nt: TGCGCCAGCAGCATGGGACTAACCAAAGAGACCCAGTACTTC
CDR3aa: CASSMGLTKETQYF

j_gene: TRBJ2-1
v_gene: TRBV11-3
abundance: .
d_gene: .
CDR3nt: TGTGCCAGCAGCCCTGACTCCGGACGGGATGAGCAGTTCTTC
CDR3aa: CASSPDSGRDEQFF

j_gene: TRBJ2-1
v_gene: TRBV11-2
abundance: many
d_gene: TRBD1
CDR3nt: TGTGCCAGCAGCCGCTCGACAGGGCCCCAGCAGTTCTTC
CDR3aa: CASSRSTGPQQFF

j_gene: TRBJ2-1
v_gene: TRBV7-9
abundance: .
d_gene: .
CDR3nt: TGTGCCAGCAGCTTAGCACTCCAGGGGAGGAATGAGCAGTTCTTC
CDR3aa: CASSLALQGRNEQFF

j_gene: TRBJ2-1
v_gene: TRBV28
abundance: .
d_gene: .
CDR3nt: TGTGCCAGCAGTGCGGGACAGCTGCCTGATGAGCAGTTCTTC
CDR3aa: CASSAGQLPDEQFF

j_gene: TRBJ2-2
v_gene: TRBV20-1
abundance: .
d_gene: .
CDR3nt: TGCAGTGCTAGAAGTGGCAGGGCGATTGGGAGGACCGGGGAGCTGTTTTTT
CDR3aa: CSARSGRAIGRTGELFF

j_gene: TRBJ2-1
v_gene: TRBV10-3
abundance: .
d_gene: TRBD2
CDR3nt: TGTGCCACCGCCCCCCCGACTAGCGGGGGTGATGAGCAGTTCTTC
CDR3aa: CATAPPTSGGDEQFF

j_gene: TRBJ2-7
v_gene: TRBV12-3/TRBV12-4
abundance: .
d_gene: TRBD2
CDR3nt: TGTGCCAGCAGTTTAGTTTATCCTAGCGGGAAACAGTACTTC
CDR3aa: CASSLVYPSGKQYF

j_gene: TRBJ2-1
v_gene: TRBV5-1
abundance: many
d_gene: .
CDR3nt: TGCGCCAGCAGCGAACTAGACCTGGGGCCTTACAATGAGCAGTTCTTC
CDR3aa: CASSELDLGPYNEQFF

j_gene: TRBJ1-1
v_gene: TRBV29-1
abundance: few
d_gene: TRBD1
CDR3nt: TGCAGCGTCCAGGGGGCGGGACGGAAAAACACTGAAGCTTTCTTT
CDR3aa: CSVQGAGRKNTEAFF

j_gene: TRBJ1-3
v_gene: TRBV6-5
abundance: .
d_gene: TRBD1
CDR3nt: TGTGCCAGCAGTTACTCGGGGACAGGGCAGGGTGGAAACACCATATATTTT
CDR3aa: CASSYSGTGQGGNTIYF

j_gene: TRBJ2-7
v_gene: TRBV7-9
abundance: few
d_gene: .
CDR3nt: TGTGCCAGCAGCTTAGGAGCCGGTGCCTACGAGCAGTACTTC
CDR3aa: CASSLGAGAYEQYF

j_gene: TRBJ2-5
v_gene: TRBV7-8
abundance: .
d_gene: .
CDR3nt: TGTGCCAGCAGCTTACGTTGGACAGGAGGGGAGACCCAGTACTTC
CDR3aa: CASSLRWTGGETQYF

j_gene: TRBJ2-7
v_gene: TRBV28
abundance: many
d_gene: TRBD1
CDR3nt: TGTGCCAGCTGGGACAGGGGAGGCGAGCAGTACTTC
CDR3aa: CASWDRGGEQYF

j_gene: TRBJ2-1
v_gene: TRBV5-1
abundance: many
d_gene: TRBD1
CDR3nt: TGCGCCAGCAGGAGGGGACAGGGCGACTACAATGAGCAGTTCTTC
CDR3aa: CASRRGQGDYNEQFF

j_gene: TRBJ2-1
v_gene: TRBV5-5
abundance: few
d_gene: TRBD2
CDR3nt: TGTGCCAGCCTAGCGGGGACCAATGAGCAGTTCTTC
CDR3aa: CASLAGTNEQFF

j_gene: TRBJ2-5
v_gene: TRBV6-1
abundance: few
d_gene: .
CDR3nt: TGTGCCAGCAGTGAAGTTCGATACGGGTCGACCCAGTACTTC
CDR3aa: CASSEVRYGSTQYF

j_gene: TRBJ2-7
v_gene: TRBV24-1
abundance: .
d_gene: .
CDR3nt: TGTGCCACCTCGAGGGGATACGAGCAGTACTTC
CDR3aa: CATSRGYEQYF

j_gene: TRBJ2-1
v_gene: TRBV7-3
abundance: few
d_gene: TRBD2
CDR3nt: TGTGCCAGCAGCTTAAGCGGGGGGCATCGGGGTGAGCAGTTCTTC
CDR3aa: CASSLSGGHRGEQFF

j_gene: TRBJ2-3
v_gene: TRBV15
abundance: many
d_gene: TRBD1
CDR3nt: TGTGCCACCAGCAGAGCCTCCGGGACAGGGTATACGCAGTATTTT
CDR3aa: CATSRASGTGYTQYF

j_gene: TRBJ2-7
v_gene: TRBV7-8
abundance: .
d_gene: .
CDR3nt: TGTGCCAGCAGCCTACAGGTATCCTCCTACGAGCAGTACTTC
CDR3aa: CASSLQVSSYEQYF

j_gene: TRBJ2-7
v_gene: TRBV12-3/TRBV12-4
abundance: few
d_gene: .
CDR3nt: TGTGCCAGCAGAACGGACTTACTCTCCTACGAGCAGTACTTC
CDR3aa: CASRTDLLSYEQYF

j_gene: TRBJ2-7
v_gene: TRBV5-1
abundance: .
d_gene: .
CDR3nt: TGCGCCAGCAGCTTGGGGACTCAGGCCTCCTACGAGCAGTACTTC
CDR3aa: CASSLGTQASYEQYF

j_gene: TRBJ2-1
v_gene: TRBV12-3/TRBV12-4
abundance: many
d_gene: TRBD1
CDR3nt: TGTGCCAGCAGTTTCAGCGGGACAGGGCCCTACAATGAGCAGTTCTTC
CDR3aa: CASSFSGTGPYNEQFF

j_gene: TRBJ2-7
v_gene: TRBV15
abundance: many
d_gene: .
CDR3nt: TGTGCCACCAGCAGAGGCGGGGACTCTGAGGAGCAGTACTTC
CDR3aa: CATSRGGDSEEQYF

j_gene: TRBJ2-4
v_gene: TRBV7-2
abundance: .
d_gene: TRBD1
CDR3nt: TGTGCCAGCAGCTTGGGGAGACAGGGGGGCATTCAGTACTTC
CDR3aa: CASSLGRQGGIQYF

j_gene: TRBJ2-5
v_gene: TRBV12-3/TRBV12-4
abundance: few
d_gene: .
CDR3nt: TGTGCCAGCAGTTTAGCGCTGGGCAGAACGCAGACCCAGTACTTC
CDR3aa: CASSLALGRTQTQYF

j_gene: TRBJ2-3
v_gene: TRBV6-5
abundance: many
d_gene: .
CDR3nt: TGTGCCAGCAGTTCCGGGAGTGGAGATACGCAGTATTTT
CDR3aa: CASSSGSGDTQYF

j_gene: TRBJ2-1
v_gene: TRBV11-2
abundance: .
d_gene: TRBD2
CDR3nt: TGTGCCAGCAGCTTAGTTTACGGCGGGAGTAGCTACAATGAGCAGTTCTTC
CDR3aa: CASSLVYGGSSYNEQFF

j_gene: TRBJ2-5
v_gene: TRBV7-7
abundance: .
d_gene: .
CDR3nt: TGTGCTAGCAGCTTAGTCTCCGAAGAGACCCAGTACTTC
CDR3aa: CASSLVSEETQYF

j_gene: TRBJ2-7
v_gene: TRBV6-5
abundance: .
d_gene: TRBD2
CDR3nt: TGTGCCAGCAGTTACTCTCGGGGGGTGGGCGGCGAGCAGTACTTC
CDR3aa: CASSYSRGVGGEQYF

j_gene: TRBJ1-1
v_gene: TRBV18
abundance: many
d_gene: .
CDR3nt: TGTGCCAGCTCACCAGGGCGGGCGAACACTGAAGCTTTCTTT
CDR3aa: CASSPGRANTEAFF